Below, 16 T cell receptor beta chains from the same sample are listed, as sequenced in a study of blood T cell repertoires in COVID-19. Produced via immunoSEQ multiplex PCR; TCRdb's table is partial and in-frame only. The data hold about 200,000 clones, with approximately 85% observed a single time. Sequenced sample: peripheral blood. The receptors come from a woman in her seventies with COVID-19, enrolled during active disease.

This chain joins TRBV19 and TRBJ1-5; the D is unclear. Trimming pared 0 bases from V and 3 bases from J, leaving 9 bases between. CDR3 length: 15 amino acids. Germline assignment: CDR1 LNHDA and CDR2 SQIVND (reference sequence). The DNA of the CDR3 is TGTGCCAGTAGTATAGATTCGGGATCCAATCAGCCCCAGCATTTT. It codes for CASSIDSGSNQPQHF.

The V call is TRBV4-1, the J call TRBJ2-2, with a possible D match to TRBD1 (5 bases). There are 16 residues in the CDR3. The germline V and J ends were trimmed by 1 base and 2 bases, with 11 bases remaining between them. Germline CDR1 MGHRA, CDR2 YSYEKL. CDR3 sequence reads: CASSQVGTGNTGELFF. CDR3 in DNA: TGCGCCAGCAGCCAAGTCGGTACAGGTAACACCGGGGAGCTGTTTTTT.

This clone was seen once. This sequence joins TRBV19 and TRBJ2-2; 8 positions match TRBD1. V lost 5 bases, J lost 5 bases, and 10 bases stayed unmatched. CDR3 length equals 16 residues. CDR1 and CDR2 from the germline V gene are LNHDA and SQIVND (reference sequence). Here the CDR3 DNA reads TGTGCCAGTAGTGCCCCTCGGACAGGGCATACCGGGGAGCTGTTTTTT. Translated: CASSAPRTGHTGELFF. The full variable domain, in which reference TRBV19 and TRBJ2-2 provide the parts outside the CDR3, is DGGITQSPKYLFRKEGQNVTLSCEQNLNHDAMYWYRQDPGQGLRLIYYSQIVNDFQKGDIAEGYSVSREKKESFPLTVTSAQKNPTAFYLCASSAPRTGHTGELFFGEGSRLTVL.

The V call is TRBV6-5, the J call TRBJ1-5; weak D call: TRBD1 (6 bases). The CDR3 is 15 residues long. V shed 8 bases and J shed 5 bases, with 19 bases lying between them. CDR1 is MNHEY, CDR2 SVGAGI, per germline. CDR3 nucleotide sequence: TGTGCCAGCGGGGCAGGGGCAAACCAAGATCAGCCCCAGCATTTT. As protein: CASGAGANQDQPQHF.

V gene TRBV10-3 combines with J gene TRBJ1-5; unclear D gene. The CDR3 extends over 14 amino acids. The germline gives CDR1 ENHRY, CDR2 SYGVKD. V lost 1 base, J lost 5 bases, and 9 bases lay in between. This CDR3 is CAISELSVDQPQHF. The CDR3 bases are TGTGCCATCAGTGAGTTGTCAGTTGATCAGCCCCAGCATTTT.

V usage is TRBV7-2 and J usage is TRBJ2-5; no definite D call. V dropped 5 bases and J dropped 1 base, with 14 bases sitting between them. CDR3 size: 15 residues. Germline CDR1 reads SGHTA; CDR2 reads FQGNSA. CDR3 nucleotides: TGTGCCAGCAGCCCGGTCGGTCAACCCCAAGAGACCCAGTACTTC. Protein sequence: CASSPVGQPQETQYF.

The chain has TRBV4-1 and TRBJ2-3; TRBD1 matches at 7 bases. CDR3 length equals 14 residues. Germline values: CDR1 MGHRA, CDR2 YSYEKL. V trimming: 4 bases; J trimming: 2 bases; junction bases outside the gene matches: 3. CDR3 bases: TGCGCCAGCAGCCGGGGACAGTCCACAGATACGCAGTATTTT. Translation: CASSRGQSTDTQYF.

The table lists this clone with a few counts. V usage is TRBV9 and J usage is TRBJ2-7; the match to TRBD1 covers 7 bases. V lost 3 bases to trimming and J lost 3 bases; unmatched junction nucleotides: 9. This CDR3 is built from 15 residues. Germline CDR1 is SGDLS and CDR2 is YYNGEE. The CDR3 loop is CASSARTGANYEQYF. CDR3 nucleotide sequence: TGTGCCAGCAGCGCCAGGACAGGAGCAAACTACGAGCAGTACTTC.

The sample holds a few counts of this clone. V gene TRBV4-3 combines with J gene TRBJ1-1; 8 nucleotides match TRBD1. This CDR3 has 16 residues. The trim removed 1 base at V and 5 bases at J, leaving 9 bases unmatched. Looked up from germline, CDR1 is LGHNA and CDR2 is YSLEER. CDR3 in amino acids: CASSQGAGGEGTEAFF. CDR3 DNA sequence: TGCGCCAGCAGCCAAGGGGCAGGGGGCGAGGGTACTGAAGCTTTCTTT.

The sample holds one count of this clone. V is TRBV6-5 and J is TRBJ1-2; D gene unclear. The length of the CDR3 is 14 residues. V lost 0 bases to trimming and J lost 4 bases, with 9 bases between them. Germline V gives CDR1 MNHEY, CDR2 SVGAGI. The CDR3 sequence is CASSYSRTGYGYTF. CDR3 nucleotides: TGTGCCAGCAGTTACTCGCGAACGGGCTATGGCTACACCTTC.

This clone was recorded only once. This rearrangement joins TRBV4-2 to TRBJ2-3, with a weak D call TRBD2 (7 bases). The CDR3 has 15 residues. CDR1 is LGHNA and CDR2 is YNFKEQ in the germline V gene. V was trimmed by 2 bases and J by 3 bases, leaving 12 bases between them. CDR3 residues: CASSQRGGRTDTQYF. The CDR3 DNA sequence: TGTGCCAGCAGCCAAAGGGGGGGAAGGACAGATACGCAGTATTTT.

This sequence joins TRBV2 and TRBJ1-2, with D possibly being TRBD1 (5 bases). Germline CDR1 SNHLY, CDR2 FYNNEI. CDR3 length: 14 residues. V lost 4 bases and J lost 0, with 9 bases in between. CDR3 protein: CASSVKGTNYGYTF. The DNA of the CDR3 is TGTGCCAGCAGTGTTAAGGGGACTAACTATGGCTACACCTTC.

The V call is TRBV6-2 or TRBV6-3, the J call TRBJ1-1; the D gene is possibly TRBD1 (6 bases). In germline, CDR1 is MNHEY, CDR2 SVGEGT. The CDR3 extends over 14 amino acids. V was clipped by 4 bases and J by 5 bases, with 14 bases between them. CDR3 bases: TGTGCCAGCAGTTTAACAGGGTTGGGGACTGAAGCTTTCTTT. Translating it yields CASSLTGLGTEAFF.

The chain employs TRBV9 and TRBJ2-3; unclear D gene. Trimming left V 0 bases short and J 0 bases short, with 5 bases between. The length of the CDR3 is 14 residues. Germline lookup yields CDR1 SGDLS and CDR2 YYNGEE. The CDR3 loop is CASSVALSTDTQYF. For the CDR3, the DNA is TGTGCCAGCAGCGTAGCCCTGAGCACAGATACGCAGTATTTT.

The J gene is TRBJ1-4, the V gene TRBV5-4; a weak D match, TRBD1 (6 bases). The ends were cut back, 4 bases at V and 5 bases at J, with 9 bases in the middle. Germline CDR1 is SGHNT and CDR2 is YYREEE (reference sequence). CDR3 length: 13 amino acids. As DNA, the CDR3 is TGTGCCAGCAGCGGCGGGGGCAATGAAAAACTGTTTTTT. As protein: CASSGGGNEKLFF. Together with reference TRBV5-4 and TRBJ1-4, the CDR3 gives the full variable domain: ETGVTQSPTHLIKTRGQQVTLRCSSQSGHNTVSWYQQALGQGPQFIFQYYREEENGRGNFPPRFSGLQFPNYSSELNVNALELDDSALYLCASSGGGNEKLFFGSGTQLSVL.

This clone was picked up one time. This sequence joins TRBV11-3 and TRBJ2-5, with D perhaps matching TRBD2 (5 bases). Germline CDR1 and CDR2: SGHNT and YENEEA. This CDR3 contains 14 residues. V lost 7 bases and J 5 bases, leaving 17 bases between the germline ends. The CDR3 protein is CASIGDGVQETQYF. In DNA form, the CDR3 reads TGTGCCAGCATCGGAGACGGGGTTCAGGAGACCCAGTACTTC.